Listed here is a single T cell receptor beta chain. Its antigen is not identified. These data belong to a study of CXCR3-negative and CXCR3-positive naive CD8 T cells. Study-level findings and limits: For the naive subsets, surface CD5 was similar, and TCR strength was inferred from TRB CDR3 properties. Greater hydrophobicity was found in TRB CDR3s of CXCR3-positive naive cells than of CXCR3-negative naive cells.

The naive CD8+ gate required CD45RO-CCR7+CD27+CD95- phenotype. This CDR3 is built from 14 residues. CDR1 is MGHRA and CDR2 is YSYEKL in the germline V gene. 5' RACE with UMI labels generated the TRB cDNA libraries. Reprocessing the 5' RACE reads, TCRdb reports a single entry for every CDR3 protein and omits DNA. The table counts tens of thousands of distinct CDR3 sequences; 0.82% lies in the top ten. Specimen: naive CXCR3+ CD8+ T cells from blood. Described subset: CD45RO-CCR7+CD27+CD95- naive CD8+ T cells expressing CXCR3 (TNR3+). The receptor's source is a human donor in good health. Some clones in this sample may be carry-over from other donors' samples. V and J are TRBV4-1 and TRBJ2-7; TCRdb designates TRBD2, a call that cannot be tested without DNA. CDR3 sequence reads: CASSQAVEGPEQYF.